Given below is one T cell receptor beta chain in context. Its antigen is unknown. The record has no base qualities; no much larger clone is one base away. The data stem from a study of blood T cells in healthy people across ages (dated by TCRdb to the mid-2010s). As for the study more broadly: Template switching captured roughly one uniquely barcoded TCR beta cDNA molecule per two T cells in model experiments. For two donors (one aged 18 to 30 and one aged 80 or older), the study analyzed two additional independent replicas of 1 million unique cDNA reads from the same blood draw. Donors of different ages were randomly distributed across sequencing lanes to avoid experimental bias. Age-related changes in TCR beta repertoire diversity were measured in the study by deep sequencing normalized with unique cDNA molecular identifiers. The donors were divided into four age groups: young (average around 17 years), middle-aged (roughly 42), aged (about 62) and long-lived (roughly 82). Broader findings and caveats from the paper: Estimates of total diversity based on one million sequenced T cells were regarded as lower bounds and as underestimates. Compared with the aged group, the long-lived group had more naive CD4+ T cells, fewer expanded clones and increased TCR diversity, suggesting age selection. Observed TCR beta diversity per million T cells fell roughly linearly with age, and a significant reduction was already apparent by age about 38. A strong correlation was found between observed TCR beta diversity and the percentage of naive T cells measured by flow cytometry. The CMV infection status of donors was not known, potentially confounding age-related changes in expanded clonotypes. Bulk unsorted PBMC profiling prevented conclusive comparison of naive and antigen-experienced compartments.

The roughly 39 donors, aged about 6 to 100 years, were systemically healthy Caucasian individuals from Russia. Each donor gave approximately 9.4 milliliters of peripheral blood, drawn into EDTA-treated Vacutainer tubes. Ficoll-Paque density-gradient centrifugation was used to isolate PBMCs, with at least 6.5 million per sample. Total RNA was extracted from PBMCs with Trizol reagent, with at least 6 micrograms obtained per sample. For every donor, an aliquot of PBMCs went through flow cytometry to measure the percentages of naive CD45RAhigh/CD27high T cells. The library was prepared using 5' RACE. The instrument was an Illumina HiSeq 2500. The second PCR ran for roughly 6 to 11 cycles and used a J-beta primer mix along with a sample-barcoded 5' primer. Each TCR beta cDNA molecule received a unique molecular identifier from a template-switch 5' adaptor carrying 12 random nucleotides. At least 2.5 million CDR3-containing paired-end reads were obtained from each sample. The Mint cDNA synthesis kit, primed by a TRBC-specific oligonucleotide, was used to synthesize first-strand cDNA from all RNA. Following uracil-DNA glycosylase treatment, a first 18-cycle PCR with universal primers M1SS and BC2_uni_R was performed on all cDNA. Concerning the study's data processing: For normalization, 1 million high-quality reads, each with a distinct molecular identifier, were randomly selected from each sample. Instead of being binned into consensus sequences, reads that shared molecular identifiers were thrown out. CDR3 identification, clonotype clustering and error correction used MiTCR with a Q25 quality threshold and the strictest error-elimination algorithm. A nonparametric unseen species model with Euler transformation was used to estimate lower-bound total TCR beta diversity. TCRdb reran the public reads through fastp at Q25 and MiXCR, keeping productive beta chains. Here each entry gathers all rows of one CDR3 protein and keeps the most common genes and DNA. Here the V and J calls rest on TCRdb's processing, not on the authors' analysis. Counted in this sample were about 780,000 distinct CDR3 sequences; 35% to 60% of them appeared once. Over 15% of the sample lies in the top ten.

The sequenced material came from blood. This sequence originates from an elderly man in good health.

The DNA sequence follows: TGCAGTGCCCGATCGGGACTAGCGGGAACGAACACAGATACGCAGTATTTT. Its protein is CSARSGLAGTNTDTQYF. Recombination connected TRBV20-1 to TRBJ2-3; TRBD2 aligns with 13 central bases. At the junction V is shortened by 6 bases and J by 2 bases; bases outside the gene matches: 11. Taken from cysteine to phenylalanine, the CDR3 has 17 residues. Here the CDR3 DNA is all that survives: 51 bases in frame from base 1. The germline V gene (reference sequence) sets CDR1 to DFQATT and CDR2 to SNEGSKA.